These 5 T cell receptor beta chains came from one sample sequenced in a study of Ad26.COV2.S vaccination and SARS-CoV-2 variants (dated by TCRdb to the early 2020s). Library prep was done by the immunoSEQ multiplex PCR assay. Entries here come from immuneACCESS through TCRdb and include only in-frame sequences with V and J called. Some clones fail to appear in such tables; in the studies checked, an unresolved V gene covers under half of the shortfall, and the cause of the remainder is unknown. Across this sample there are about 460,000 clones, with around 89% seen only once. The ten biggest clones cover 1.5% to 2% of the sample. Reading the label with the study, this specimen's treatment or condition is: over 15 received Ad26.COV2.S at low or high dose, single or two shots; a few received placebo; per-sample allocation not given. For vaccine and placebo recipients, the sequenced repertoires came from samples collected on day 63 after the first injection.

The material was peripheral blood, obtained in a trial of Ad26.COV2.S vaccine versus placebo. Receptor source: a person aged 18-65 years who received the Ad26.COV2.S COVID-19 vaccine or a placebo.

This chain links TRBV11-2 with TRBJ1-2; D remains unclear. Germline V gene sequence: CDR1 SGHAT, CDR2 FQNNGV. The CDR3 has 14 amino acids. V was shortened by 5 bases and J by 1 base, with 11 bases between the two germline ends. The CDR3 here is CASSRTDRNYGYTF. For the CDR3, the DNA is TGTGCCAGCAGCCGAACTGATCGTAACTATGGCTACACCTTC.

The genes are TRBV4-3 and TRBJ1-2; D is perhaps TRBD1 (6 bases). CDR3 length: 15 amino acids. Germline V gives CDR1 LGHNA, CDR2 YSLEER. Trimming cost V 1 base and J 8 bases, with 17 bases left between them. In DNA form, the CDR3 reads TGCGCCAGCAGCCAAGTCATTCTGGGGGGCTTCGGCTACACCTTC. Protein: CASSQVILGGFGYTF.

The V call is TRBV9, the J call TRBJ2-1; 11 nucleotides agree with TRBD2. Looked up from germline, CDR1 is SGDLS and CDR2 is YYNGEE. The CDR3 is made up of 15 amino acids. V lost 4 bases to trimming and J lost 13 bases; unmatched junction nucleotides: 13. The CDR3 region has the DNA TGTGCCAGCAGCCCCCCGACTAGCGGGATAAGTTTTCAGTTCTTC. Its protein is CASSPPTSGISFQFF.

The J gene is TRBJ1-1, the V gene TRBV14; 8 nucleotides align to TRBD1. Losses at the gene ends were 4 bases for V and 1 base for J; bases not matched to a gene: 5. Germline V gene sequence: CDR1 SGHDN, CDR2 FVKESK. This CDR3 is 15 amino acids long. The CDR3 sequence is CASSRWTGSNTEAFF. The CDR3 DNA follows: TGTGCCAGCAGCCGATGGACAGGGTCGAACACTGAAGCTTTCTTT.

The CDR3 here is CASSAGFYGYTF. CDR3 nucleotides: TGTGCCAGCAGCGCAGGGTTCTATGGCTACACCTTC. This chain uses TRBV5-6 with TRBJ1-2, with D perhaps matching TRBD1 (5 bases). The CDR3 is 12 amino acids. Germline V gives CDR1 SGHDT, CDR2 YYEEEE. V lost 4 bases, J lost 4 bases, and 8 bases lay in between. Complete variable domain (other parts from reference TRBV5-6 and TRBJ1-2): DAGVTQSPTHLIKTRGQQVTLRCSPKSGHDTVSWYQQALGQGPQFIFQYYEEEERQRGNFPDRFSGHQFPNYSSELNVNALLLGDSALYLCASSAGFYGYTFGSGTRLTVV.